Each of the 11 T cell receptor beta chains below was sequenced from the same sample in a study of T cells in Graves' hyperthyroidism and ophthalmopathy. Amplification yielded TCR beta CDR3 regions, with RNA transcripts as the source. The TCR CDR3 was amplified in a first-round RT-PCR using the HTBI primer set. TCRdb reanalysed the multiplex PCR reads using MiXCR and keeps one entry per CDR3 protein. The sample shows about 350,000 distinct CDR3 sequences, roughly 13% of them seen only once. Sequenced material: blood. Source of these receptors: a woman in her twenties or thirties with Graves' hyperthyroidism.

This clonotype was detected many times. The chain uses TRBV20-1 and TRBJ2-7; TRBD2 aligns across 7 bases. This CDR3 is built from 13 residues. J lost 0 bases, V lost 5 bases, and 4 bases had no gene match. In germline, CDR1 is DFQATT, CDR2 SNEGSKA (reference sequence). The chain's CDR3 is CSAPRGDSYEQYF. CDR3 coding DNA: TGCAGTGCTCCCCGGGGGGACTCCTACGAGCAGTACTTC.

In this sample, this clonotype turned up a few times. The chain recombines TRBV20-1 with TRBJ2-7; no firm D call. The CDR3 loop spans 12 amino acids. V was shortened by 4 bases and J by 5 bases, with 12 bases between the two germline ends. The V gene's germline CDR1 is DFQATT and CDR2 SNEGSKA (reference sequence). The CDR3 region has the DNA TGCAGTGCTAATGGGCCGGGTGACGAGCAGTACTTC. Protein: CSANGPGDEQYF.

The rearrangement uses TRBV7-2 and TRBJ2-2; D is uncertain. This CDR3 is built from 15 residues. CDR1 is SGHTA and CDR2 is FQGNSA in the germline V gene. V was cut by 8 bases and J by 1 base, with 14 bases left in between. CDR3 bases: TGTGCCAGCCTAAAACAGAGCTTGAACACCGGGGAGCTGTTTTTT. Amino acid sequence: CASLKQSLNTGELFF.

V gene TRBV11-2 combines with J gene TRBJ2-7; D is undetermined. The V and J ends lost 1 base and 0 bases respectively, with 7 bases between them. CDR1 SGHAT and CDR2 FQNNGV come from the germline V gene. This CDR3 region has 14 residues. The CDR3 sequence is CASSLGHRSYEQYF. In DNA, the CDR3 is TGTGCCAGCAGCTTAGGACACCGCTCCTACGAGCAGTACTTC. The complete variable domain, with remaining parts taken from reference TRBV11-2 and TRBJ2-7, reads EAGVAQSPRYKIIEKRQSVAFWCNPISGHATLYWYQQILGQGPKLLIQFQNNGVVDDSQLPKDRFSAERLKGVDSTLKIQPAKLEDSAVYLCASSLGHRSYEQYFGPGTRLTVT.

This chain links TRBV19 with TRBJ2-7; D ambiguous. Germline V gene data show CDR1 as LNHDA and CDR2 as SQIVND (reference sequence). The V gene lost 4 bases and the J gene lost 3 bases, with 13 bases spanning the gap. CDR3 length equals 14 residues. The CDR3 DNA reads as TGTGCCAGTAGTAAACAGTGGGGTCTCTACGAGCAGTACTTC. As protein: CASSKQWGLYEQYF.

The gene calls are TRBV6-2 or TRBV6-3 and TRBJ2-2; D is possibly TRBD1 (5 bases). Germline lookup yields CDR1 MNHEY and CDR2 SVGEGT. CDR3 length: 14 residues. Trimming left V 5 bases short and J 2 bases short, with 9 bases between. The CDR3 region has the DNA TGTGCCAGCAGTGTGACAGTAAACACCGGGGAGCTGTTTTTT. Encoded protein: CASSVTVNTGELFF.

A single count supports this clonotype. The chain combines TRBV6-1 with TRBJ2-3; TRBD2 matches at 10 bases. V lost 7 bases, J lost 6 bases, and 13 bases stayed unmatched. The germline gives CDR1 MNHNS, CDR2 SASEGT. The CDR3 runs 16 residues. CDR3 sequence: CASMIELAGPGDTQYF. The CDR3 DNA is TGTGCCAGCATGATCGAACTAGCGGGGCCGGGGGATACGCAGTATTTT.

This clonotype was seen a handful of times. The chain carries TRBV20-1 and TRBJ2-1; D is undetermined. CDR3 length: 12 residues. Germline V CDR1 and CDR2: DFQATT, SNEGSKA (reference sequence). V was trimmed by 5 bases and J by 8 bases, leaving 13 bases between them. CDR3 sequence: CSAGDLPHEQFF. Written as DNA, the CDR3 is TGCAGTGCTGGCGATCTTCCCCATGAGCAGTTCTTC.

This clonotype came up a few times. A much larger clone lies one base from this, so it may be a read error. The chain carries TRBV9 and TRBJ2-2; D gene uncertain. Trimming pared 5 bases from V and 6 bases from J, leaving 8 bases between. The CDR3 covers 12 residues. In germline, CDR1 is SGDLS, CDR2 YYNGEE. CDR3 nucleotide sequence: TGTGCCAGCAGAGACCCGGCCGGGGAGCTGTTTTTT. Its translation is CASRDPAGELFF.

The table lists this clonotype with a few counts. The chain couples TRBV5-4 to TRBJ2-2; D remains ambiguous. There are 13 residues in the CDR3. V gave up 3 bases and J gave up 4 bases, with 7 bases separating them. Germline CDR1 and CDR2: SGHNT and YYREEE (reference sequence). The CDR3 coding sequence is TGTGCCAGCAGCTCCGGGTCCACCGGGGAGCTGTTTTTT. Encoded protein: CASSSGSTGELFF.

A remark on this clonotype: At one end, the junction sequence differs from germline, possibly due to a read error. The chain has TRBV7-7 and TRBJ2-2; 8 bases map to TRBD1. From germline, CDR1 is SSHAT and CDR2 FNYEAQ (reference sequence). This CDR3 region has 16 residues. The CDR3 DNA follows: TGTGCTAGCAGCTTATCGACAGGGGCGAACACCGGGGAGCTGTTTTTT. This encodes CASSLSTGANTGELFF.